Below, 6 T cell receptor beta chains from the same sample are listed, as sequenced in a study of human thymus T cells (dated by TCRdb to the early 2020s). Preparation of the library involved the immunoSEQ multiplex PCR assay. TCRdb's version of the immuneACCESS table is confined to in-frame rearrangements and falls short of the full clone set. An unresolved V gene accounts for under half of the shortfall where checked; the remainder is of unknown origin. Here the sample has about 50,000 clones; approximately 95% occur a single time. The ten largest make up approximately 0.16% of the sample. The sequencing sample was made of blood. These receptors originate from a girl under three years old with a congenital heart defect but otherwise immunologically healthy.

This clone was observed once. This rearrangement joins TRBV5-1 to TRBJ2-2; 13 positions match TRBD2. Trimming at V came to 2 bases and at J to 3 bases, leaving 13 bases not matched to a gene. The germline V gene encodes CDR1 SGHRS and CDR2 YFSETQ. CDR3 length: 20 residues. CDR3 amino acids: CASSLGLAGDSRLDTGELFF. In DNA, the CDR3 is TGCGCCAGCAGCTTAGGACTAGCGGGAGACTCCCGCCTGGACACCGGGGAGCTGTTTTTT.

This chain links TRBV6-5 with TRBJ1-1; the D is unclear. Trimming left V 0 bases short and J 4 bases short, with 6 bases between. The CDR3 length is 13 residues. CDR1 MNHEY and CDR2 SVGAGI come from the germline V gene. The CDR3 DNA sequence: TGTGCCAGCAGTTACTCATCGTTCACTGAAGCTTTCTTT. It translates to CASSYSSFTEAFF.

The chain employs TRBV25-1 and TRBJ1-5; D perhaps matches TRBD1 (6 bases). The V gene lost 3 bases and the J gene lost 2 bases, with 8 bases spanning the gap. Germline V gene lookup returns CDR1 MGHDK and CDR2 SYGVNS. The CDR3 runs 14 residues. CDR3 protein: CASSEGAGNQPQHF. CDR3 nucleotides: TGTGCCAGCAGTGAGGGGGCCGGCAATCAGCCCCAGCATTTT.

The CDR3: CASSVGMGSRETQYF. In DNA form, the CDR3 reads TGTGCCAGCAGCGTAGGGATGGGGTCGAGGGAGACCCAGTACTTC. The rearrangement links TRBV9 to TRBJ2-5; D is unclear. With 0 bases removed from V and 5 bases from J, the gap between germline ends came to 14 bases. Germline CDR1 is SGDLS and CDR2 is YYNGEE. The CDR3 is 15 residues long.

The gene calls are TRBV4-1 and TRBJ2-1; a weak D match, TRBD2 (5 bases). Germline loops: CDR1 MGHRA, CDR2 YSYEKL. V was trimmed by 2 bases and J by 1 base, leaving 15 bases between them. The CDR3 length is 17 residues. CDR3 DNA sequence: TGCGCCAGCAGCCAACTAGTAGCTGGACTTTCCTACAATGAGCAGTTCTTC. It yields the protein CASSQLVAGLSYNEQFF.

The genes are TRBV4-1 and TRBJ1-5, with D uncertain. Trimming took off 8 bases at V and 0 bases at J, with 11 bases between the two ends. The length of the CDR3 is 14 residues. Germline CDR1 MGHRA, CDR2 YSYEKL. This chain's CDR3 is CASGQIYSNQPQHF. CDR3 DNA: TGCGCCAGCGGGCAGATCTATAGCAATCAGCCCCAGCATTTT.